What follows describes a single T cell receptor beta chain. The sample comes from a study of beta chain features in type 1 diabetes. Since all of the isolated RNA was reverse transcribed, expressed TCRB transcripts were what got sequenced. Sequenced naive, central memory and regulatory T cell samples produced an average of about 3.57 million reads. Assay: immunoSEQ multiplex PCR; the TCRdb copy retains only in-frame clones and omits some. The sample includes about 900,000 clones, about a sixth of them seen just once. The CDR3 runs to 17 residues. The V end was cut by 3 bases, the J end by 0 bases, with 15 bases between. Germline CDR1 and CDR2: ENHRY and SYGVKD.

The source of this sequence is a woman younger than 30 in good health. The V gene is TRBV10-3, the J gene TRBJ2-4; weak D call: TRBD1 (6 bases). Sequencing was carried out using naive CD4+ T cells from blood. The CDR3 protein is CAISEHRDSGAKNIQYF. CDR3 nucleotides: TGTGCCATCAGTGAACACAGGGATTCTGGAGCCAAAAACATTCAGTACTTC.